The 12 T cell receptor beta chains given below trace back to one sample, sequenced in a study of T cells in Graves' hyperthyroidism and ophthalmopathy. TCR beta CDR3 regions were amplified from RNA. First-round RT-PCR of the TCR CDR3 relied on the HTBI primer set. MiXCR was run by TCRdb on the multiplex PCR reads, yielding one entry per CDR3 protein. The table includes approximately 520,000 distinct CDR3 sequences, around a quarter detected once. The specimen sequenced was blood. The source is a young woman with Graves' ophthalmopathy.

This clonotype was counted a single time. This may arise from a read error, as a much more abundant clone is one base away. V gene TRBV20-1 combines with J gene TRBJ2-7; D tentatively reads TRBD1 or TRBD2 (5 bases each). This CDR3 is 11 amino acids long. Germline V lookup: CDR1 DFQATT, CDR2 SNEGSKA (reference sequence). The CDR3, as DNA: TGCAGTGCTGTCTCTTGGGACGAGCAGGACTTC. This gives the protein CSAVSWDEQDF.

In its sample, this clonotype was seen many times. This chain connects TRBV12-3 or TRBV12-4 to TRBJ1-6; D not certain. The CDR3 totals 15 residues. Trimming stripped 1 base from V and 9 bases from J, with 13 bases between. CDR3: CASSLVGGESSPLHF. CDR3 bases: TGTGCCAGCAGTTTAGTAGGCGGTGAAAGTTCACCCCTCCACTTT.

The chain links TRBV2 to TRBJ2-2; the D call may be TRBD1 or TRBD2 (5 bases each). Deletions cut 8 bases from V and 5 bases from J, with 18 bases between. CDR3 size: 15 residues. Looked up from germline, CDR1 is SNHLY and CDR2 is FYNNEI. The CDR3 is CASFSGTEPTGELFF. CDR3 nucleotide sequence: TGTGCCAGCTTCTCAGGGACGGAACCGACCGGGGAGCTGTTTTTT.

This clonotype was picked up many times. V gene TRBV28 combines with J gene TRBJ2-2; D is unresolved. Germline CDR1 MDHEN, CDR2 SYDVKM. The CDR3 covers 16 residues. Trimming cost V 3 bases and J 0 bases, with 11 bases left between them. The CDR3 nucleotides are TGTGCCAGCAGTTTGGTCTTCTCTCCGAACACCGGGGAGCTGTTTTTT. Its protein is CASSLVFSPNTGELFF.

This clonotype showed up many times. This rearrangement joins TRBV5-1 to TRBJ1-1; D not certain. This CDR3 is 15 amino acids long. Between the trimmed V and J ends, which lost 0 bases and 5 bases, there was a span of 14 bases. The germline CDR1 and CDR2 sequences are SGHRS and YFSETQ. CDR3 region: CASSLEQVPGTEAFF. The CDR3 DNA follows: TGCGCCAGCAGCTTGGAGCAGGTCCCGGGGACTGAAGCTTTCTTT.

This clonotype was observed many times. A much bigger clone sits one base away, suggesting this may be a read error. This chain connects TRBV6-2 or TRBV6-3 to TRBJ2-7, with D possibly being TRBD1 (6 bases). Trimming removed 7 bases at V and 6 bases at J, with 16 bases between. CDR3 length: 13 amino acids. Germline CDR1 reads MNHEY; CDR2 reads SVGEGT. The CDR3 DNA reads as TGTGCCAGCAATTGGGGACACCGGGGCGAGCAGTACTTC. This codes for CASNWGHRGEQYF.

Details on this clonotype: The junction differs from germline at one of its ends, possibly a read error. V usage is TRBV9 and J usage is TRBJ2-2, with 7 bases that match TRBD2. CDR3 length equals 15 residues. Germline loops: CDR1 SGDLS, CDR2 YYNGEE. CDR3 sequence reads: CASSVLSGEAGELWF. The CDR3 DNA follows: TGTGCCAGCAGCGTCCTCAGCGGGGAAGCCGGGGAGCTGTGGTTT.

This clonotype was seen at least ten times. The chain combines TRBV12-3 or TRBV12-4 with TRBJ1-2; perhaps TRBD1 as D (6 bases). CDR3 length: 15 residues. The V gene lost 2 bases and the J gene lost 4 bases, with 14 bases spanning the gap. This CDR3 reads CASSLRGEDSYGYTF. The CDR3 DNA reads TGTGCCAGCAGTTTAAGGGGGGAGGACTCCTATGGCTACACCTTC.

This clonotype was picked up many times. The chain is built from TRBV13 and TRBJ2-4; TRBD2 aligns across 8 bases. This CDR3 is built from 15 residues. Germline-derived CDR1 and CDR2 are PRHDT and FYEKMQ (reference sequence). V was pared by 4 bases and J by 7 bases, with 9 bases of the junction left unmatched. CDR3 sequence reads: CASSSPGLVNNIQYF. CDR3 DNA sequence: TGTGCCAGCAGCTCTCCGGGACTAGTGAACAACATTCAGTACTTC.

The table lists this clonotype with many counts. The chain uses TRBV28 and TRBJ2-2; no clear D. This CDR3 has 14 amino acids. Germline V gene sequence: CDR1 MDHEN, CDR2 SYDVKM. V gave up 2 bases and J gave up 1 base, with 5 bases separating them. CDR3 in amino acids: CASSLMRNTGELFF. The CDR3 DNA follows: TGTGCCAGCAGTTTAATGCGGAACACCGGGGAGCTGTTTTTT.

This clonotype was detected many times. The rearrangement uses TRBV6-5 and TRBJ1-2; D gene uncertain. There are 14 residues in the CDR3. Germline assignment: CDR1 MNHEY and CDR2 SVGAGI. Trimming removed 6 bases at V and 0 bases at J, with 11 bases between. CDR3 residues: CASSPLLSNYGYTF. The CDR3 region has the DNA TGTGCCAGCAGCCCTTTGTTGTCTAACTATGGCTACACCTTC.

This clonotype showed up many times. This rearrangement joins TRBV6-2 or TRBV6-3 to TRBJ1-1, with D possibly being TRBD1 (6 bases). Trimming pared 6 bases from V and 2 bases from J, leaving 22 bases between. Per germline, CDR1 MNHEY and CDR2 SVGEGT. The CDR3 sequence is 17 residues long. The CDR3 sequence is CASSTLERWGQNTEAFF. In DNA, the CDR3 is TGTGCCAGCAGCACCCTTGAGAGGTGGGGGCAAAACACTGAAGCTTTCTTT.